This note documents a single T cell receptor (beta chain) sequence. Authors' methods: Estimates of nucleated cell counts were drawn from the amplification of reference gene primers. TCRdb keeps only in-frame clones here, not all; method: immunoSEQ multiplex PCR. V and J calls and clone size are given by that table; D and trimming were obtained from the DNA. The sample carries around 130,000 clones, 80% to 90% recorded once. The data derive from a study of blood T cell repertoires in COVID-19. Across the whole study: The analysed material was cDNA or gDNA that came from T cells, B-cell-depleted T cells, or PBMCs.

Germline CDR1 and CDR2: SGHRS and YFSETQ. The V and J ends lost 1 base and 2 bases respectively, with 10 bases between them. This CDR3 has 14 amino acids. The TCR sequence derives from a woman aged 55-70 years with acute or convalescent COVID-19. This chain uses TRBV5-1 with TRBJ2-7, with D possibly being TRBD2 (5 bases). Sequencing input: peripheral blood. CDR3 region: CASSLTGRTYEQYF. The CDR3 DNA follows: TGCGCCAGCAGCTTGACGGGGAGAACCTACGAGCAGTACTTC.